The T cell receptor beta chain under discussion was sequenced for a study of blood T cell repertoires in COVID-19 (dated by TCRdb to about 2020). With regard to the full study: Collaborator samples came from the United States, Italy and Spain and covered acute and convalescent phases of COVID-19. The prospective study material was composed of cDNA or gDNA derived from T cells, B-cell-depleted T cells, or PBMCs. Deeply sampled blood TCRbeta repertoires from subjects exposed to, actively infected with, or recovered from COVID-19 were included in the dataset. The repertoires were released in a freely available public database intended as a resource for research on the immune response to SARS-CoV-2. Samples came from the ongoing ImmuneRACE study (first 160 participants) plus 1,254 subjects from 6 global collaborators. Sample metadata almost always included a de-identified subject ID, COVID-19 status, age in years and sex. Where available, HLA class I and class II types were taken from metadata supplied by the sample provider and were not determined by assay-based typing.

Each collaborating institution followed its own protocols to collect whole blood in K2EDTA tubes. For TCRbeta analysis, collaborator samples were shipped as frozen whole blood, as isolated PBMCs, or as DNA extracted from either sample type. On this clone itself: This clone's antigen is unknown. No much larger clone exists at a distance of one base, and base qualities are not known.

Overall results and qualifications from the work: The amount of clinical and demographic metadata varied by source and participant and was provided uncurated.

TCRbeta CDR3 regions were amplified from genomic DNA using the immunoSEQ Assay, a bias-controlled multiplex PCR. From the authors' description of their analysis: The number of nucleated cells in each sample was estimated from the amplification of reference gene primers within the assay. Sequence reads were collapsed and filtered to measure the absolute abundance of every unique TCRbeta CDR3 rearrangement. For each sample, productive Simpson clonality was calculated as the square root of Simpson's diversity index over productive rearrangements. Not all clones reach the TCRdb copy of this immuneACCESS table, which keeps in-frame sequences only. Checked studies attribute under half of the gap to unresolved V genes and leave the rest unexplained. The DNA was the basis for D and trimming; V, J and clone size are from that table. The sample table holds 200,000 to 250,000 clones, of which less than 90% were seen once. Roughly 2.2% of the sample goes to the ten largest clones.

The CDR3 measures 16 amino acids from cysteine to phenylalanine. Only the CDR3 part of the read is kept: 48 bases, read in frame from the first base. The germline V gene (reference sequence) gives CDR1 as MNHEY and CDR2 as SMNVEV. Germline trimming amounts to 8 bases on V and 0 bases on J, with 8 as the count of junction bases outside the gene matches. The origin of this receptor is a woman between 45 and 65 years old with acute or convalescent COVID-19. The sequencing input was peripheral blood. Recombination linked TRBV27 to TRBJ2-1; TRBD2 lines up with 9 middle nucleotides. For the CDR3, the sequence is CASGLPSGISYNEQFF. The sequenced DNA: TGTGCCAGCGGCCTACCTAGCGGGATCTCCTACAATGAGCAGTTCTTC.